A single sample gave rise to the 24 T cell receptor beta chains below, sequenced in a study of blood T cell repertoires in COVID-19. TCRdb's copy holds only in-frame clones and misses some; the assay was immunoSEQ multiplex PCR. Seen here are approximately 180,000 clones, about 88% observed once, and the top ten hold under 2.5%. The sample consisted of PBMCs or T cells enriched from blood (not recorded which). The receptor source for this set is a middle-aged woman with acute COVID-19.

The chain carries TRBV7-3 and TRBJ2-1; 10 bases align to TRBD2. V shed 4 bases and J 4 bases; nucleotides not matched to a gene: 1. CDR1 SGHTA and CDR2 FQGTGA come from the germline V gene. This CDR3 is 14 amino acids long. CDR3 DNA: TGTGCCAGCAGCTCAGCGGGAGGGTACAATGAGCAGTTCTTC. It codes for CASSSAGGYNEQFF.

The V gene is TRBV5-1, the J gene TRBJ2-1; the match to TRBD1 covers 9 bases. The germline V gene encodes CDR1 SGHRS and CDR2 YFSETQ. This CDR3 comprises 15 residues. The J segment lost 4 bases and the V segment lost 4 bases, leaving 6 bases of the junction unmatched. This CDR3 is CASSPGGTGYNEQFF. The DNA of the CDR3 is TGCGCCAGCAGCCCCGGTGGGACAGGGTACAATGAGCAGTTCTTC.

The V and J genes are TRBV27 and TRBJ2-6; weak D call: TRBD2 (5 bases). The CDR3 is 17 amino acids. V was cut by 6 bases and J by 0 bases, with 15 bases left in between. The germline V gene has CDR1 MNHEY and CDR2 SMNVEV (reference sequence). The CDR3 region is CASRSGGGPSGANVLTF. DNA of the CDR3: TGTGCCAGCAGGTCTGGCGGAGGACCCTCTGGGGCCAACGTCCTGACTTTC.

This rearrangement joins TRBV7-3 to TRBJ2-1; 11 nucleotides align to TRBD2. CDR3 length: 16 amino acids. The V segment lost 5 bases and the J segment 7 bases; nucleotides outside the gene matches: 10. CDR1 and CDR2 from the germline V gene are SGHTA and FQGTGA. The CDR3: CASSPQGLAGGNEQFF. Here the CDR3 DNA reads TGTGCCAGCAGCCCCCAAGGGCTAGCGGGAGGTAATGAGCAGTTCTTC.

The chain has TRBV6-5 and TRBJ1-5, with D possibly TRBD1 on 5 matching bases. CDR3 size: 14 residues. V was cut by 2 bases and J by 6 bases, with 11 bases left in between. The germline gives CDR1 MNHEY, CDR2 SVGAGI. The CDR3 region is CASSYNQGGQPQHF. In DNA form, the CDR3 reads TGTGCCAGCAGTTACAACCAGGGCGGTCAGCCCCAGCATTTT.

The chain recombines TRBV7-2 with TRBJ1-2; D possibly corresponds to TRBD1 (5 bases). The CDR3 runs to 16 residues. Deletions cut 5 bases from V and 0 bases from J, with 16 bases between. CDR1 and CDR2 from the germline V gene are SGHTA and FQGNSA. In DNA, the CDR3 is TGTGCCAGCAGCGCAACCGGGCGACAGTCTAACTATGGCTACACCTTC. Translating it yields CASSATGRQSNYGYTF.

The chain combines TRBV19 with TRBJ1-2, with D possibly being TRBD1 (5 bases). Germline CDR1 is LNHDA and CDR2 is SQIVND (reference sequence). This CDR3 is built from 13 residues. V was trimmed by 4 bases and J by 4 bases, leaving 10 bases between them. This chain's CDR3 is CASSSGRVYGYTF. CDR3 bases: TGTGCCAGTAGTAGCGGCAGGGTCTATGGCTACACCTTC.

The chain has TRBV10-3 and TRBJ1-1; tentatively, D is TRBD1 (6 bases). This CDR3 has 16 amino acids. With 3 bases removed from V and 1 base from J, the gap between germline ends came to 15 bases. Germline-derived CDR1 and CDR2 are ENHRY and SYGVKD. CDR3 amino acids: CAISERGRTANTEAFF. CDR3 sequence (DNA): TGTGCCATCAGTGAAAGGGGAAGGACAGCGAACACTGAAGCTTTCTTT.

The chain uses TRBV6-1 and TRBJ1-4; D is uncertain. Per germline, CDR1 MNHNS and CDR2 SASEGT. This CDR3 is built from 13 residues. The ends were cut back, 0 bases at V and 8 bases at J, with 7 bases in the middle. CDR3 DNA: TGTGCCAGCAGTGAAGCCCCGGTGGAAAAACTGTTTTTT. This codes for CASSEAPVEKLFF.

This clone has a single count. The chain is built from TRBV4-3 and TRBJ2-3; 8 bases agree with TRBD2. This CDR3 comprises 16 residues. Germline CDR1 is LGHNA and CDR2 is YSLEER. V dropped 1 base and J dropped 1; count of bases not matched to a gene: 4. The CDR3 protein is CASSQVKAGGTDTQYF. Here the CDR3 DNA reads TGCGCCAGCAGCCAAGTAAAAGCGGGGGGCACAGATACGCAGTATTTT.

The gene calls are TRBV6-2 or TRBV6-3 and TRBJ1-5; perhaps TRBD1 as D (6 bases). This CDR3 region has 15 residues. Germline CDR1 is MNHEY and CDR2 is SVGEGT. V lost 4 bases and J lost 5, with 15 bases in between. The CDR3 is CASSSPGTPYQPQHF. The DNA for the CDR3 is TGTGCCAGCAGTTCCCCCGGGACACCATATCAGCCCCAGCATTTT.

The chain links TRBV27 to TRBJ1-6; D is perhaps TRBD1 (6 bases). Germline values: CDR1 MNHEY, CDR2 SMNVEV (reference sequence). V lost 0 bases, J lost 7 bases, and 16 bases lay in between. The CDR3 contains 17 residues. The CDR3 bases are TGTGCCAGCAGTTTATCTGGGCAGGGGAAGGGCAATTCACCCCTCCACTTT. Protein product: CASSLSGQGKGNSPLHF.

The CDR3 DNA follows: TGTGCCAGCAGCCGTCAGCGGGGGGGCACAGATACGCAGTATTTT. Its protein is CASSRQRGGTDTQYF. The rearrangement joins TRBV7-7 to TRBJ2-3; 9 bases are a match to TRBD2. J lost 1 base, V lost 5 bases, and 4 bases had no gene match. CDR1 SSHAT and CDR2 FNYEAQ come from the germline V gene (reference sequence). The CDR3 is made up of 15 amino acids.

CDR3 nucleotide sequence: TGTGCCAGCCGCATTCAGACTATCACAGATACGCAGTATTTT. Amino acid sequence: CASRIQTITDTQYF. V usage is TRBV6-5 and J usage is TRBJ2-3; possible D gene TRBD2, 5 bases. Deletions cut 8 bases from V and 2 bases from J, with 14 bases between. CDR3 size: 14 residues. Germline CDR1 reads MNHEY; CDR2 reads SVGAGI.

This chain joins TRBV2 and TRBJ2-5, with a tentative D call TRBD2 (5 bases). Trimming cost V 2 bases and J 7 bases, with 8 bases left between them. The germline V gene has CDR1 SNHLY and CDR2 FYNNEI. CDR3 length: 12 amino acids. The DNA of the CDR3 is TGTGCCAGCAGTGAAAACGGAGGGACCCAGTACTTC. Its translation: CASSENGGTQYF. Filled out from reference TRBV2 and TRBJ2-5, the complete variable domain reads EPEVTQTPSHQVTQMGQEVILRCVPISNHLYFYWYRQILGQKVEFLVSFYNNEISEKSEIFDDQFSVERPDGSNFTLKIRSTKLEDSAMYFCASSENGGTQYFGPGTRLLVL.

The CDR3 loop reads CASSQVRGTEAFF. For the CDR3, the DNA is TGCGCCAGCAGCCAAGTTCGAGGGACTGAAGCTTTCTTT. The chain couples TRBV4-1 to TRBJ1-1; D is ambiguous. Germline V gives CDR1 MGHRA, CDR2 YSYEKL. This CDR3 region has 13 residues. With 1 base removed from V and 5 bases from J, the gap between germline ends came to 8 bases.

The rearrangement uses TRBV6-5 and TRBJ2-5, with TRBD2 matching 11 bases. The length of the CDR3 is 14 residues. The V and J ends lost 6 bases and 5 bases, in that order; junction bases with no gene match: 5. Germline CDR1 reads MNHEY; CDR2 reads SVGAGI. The CDR3 here is CASRGLAGEETQYF. CDR3 nucleotide sequence: TGTGCCAGCAGAGGACTAGCGGGCGAGGAGACCCAGTACTTC.

The chain employs TRBV15 and TRBJ1-5, with 7 bases lining up with TRBD1. V was clipped by 5 bases and J by 6 bases; unmatched bases: 10. CDR1 and CDR2 from the germline V gene are LNHNV and YYDKDF (reference sequence). This CDR3 is built from 15 residues. In DNA form, the CDR3 reads TGTGCCACCAGCCGCCGAGGGGGCGCGAGTCAGCCCCAGCATTTT. Translated: CATSRRGGASQPQHF.

J is TRBJ2-1 and V is TRBV25-1; D is unclear. The CDR3 is made up of 16 amino acids. Germline CDR1 MGHDK, CDR2 SYGVNS. The V end was cut by 4 bases, the J end by 0 bases, with 13 bases between. In DNA, the CDR3 is TGTGCCAGCAGTGCTGTTACGGTTAGCTCCTACAATGAGCAGTTCTTC. Its translation is CASSAVTVSSYNEQFF.

This clone was counted a few times. This chain connects TRBV7-6 to TRBJ2-2, with 11 bases fitting TRBD2. Germline loops: CDR1 SGHVS, CDR2 FNYEAQ. This CDR3 spans 16 amino acids. V lost 5 bases and J lost 2; bases outside the gene matches: 4. The CDR3 region has the DNA TGTGCCAGCAGCCTGAGACTAGCGGGAAACACCGGGGAGCTGTTTTTT. Protein sequence: CASSLRLAGNTGELFF. The whole variable domain, remainder taken from reference TRBV7-6 and TRBJ2-2, is GAGVSQSPRYKVTKRGQDVALRCDPISGHVSLYWYRQALGQGPEFLTYFNYEAQQDKSGLPNDRFSAERPEGSISTLTIQRTEQRDSAMYRCASSLRLAGNTGELFFGEGSRLTVL.

This clone has just a few counts. V and J are TRBV28 and TRBJ1-5; tentatively, D is TRBD1 (5 bases). The germline gives CDR1 MDHEN, CDR2 SYDVKM. The length of the CDR3 is 13 residues. Between the trimmed V and J ends, which lost 8 bases and 5 bases, there was a span of 13 bases. This CDR3 is CASRGGRDQPQHF. For the CDR3, the DNA is TGTGCCAGCCGGGGGGGACGGGATCAGCCCCAGCATTTT.

Here the CDR3 reads CASSLSWTGSYEQYF. CDR3 coding DNA: TGCGCCAGCAGCTTGAGCTGGACAGGGTCCTACGAGCAGTACTTC. The chain has TRBV5-1 and TRBJ2-7, with 8 bases identical to TRBD1. This CDR3 comprises 15 residues. The ends lost 1 base at V and 1 base at J; junction bases unmatched: 4. CDR1 is SGHRS, CDR2 YFSETQ, per germline.

This clone was seen only once. The chain employs TRBV27 and TRBJ2-7, with 10 bases aligning to TRBD2. The V segment lost 4 bases and the J segment 3 bases; nucleotides outside the gene matches: 6. The CDR3 has 15 residues. CDR1 is MNHEY and CDR2 is SMNVEV in the germline V gene (reference sequence). CDR3 protein: CASSSIASGSYEQYF. Here the CDR3 DNA reads TGTGCCAGCAGTTCGATCGCTAGCGGGAGCTACGAGCAGTACTTC.

The rearrangement joins TRBV13 to TRBJ1-5, with 7 bases that match TRBD1. The CDR3 extends over 23 amino acids. The V segment lost 4 bases and the J segment 0 bases; nucleotides outside the gene matches: 27. The germline gives CDR1 PRHDT, CDR2 FYEKMQ (reference sequence). CDR3 nucleotides: TGTGCCAGCAGCTCCGTCTGGACCGCATCCGGGACAGCCGCTTTTTATAGCAATCAGCCCCAGCATTTT. It specifies CASSSVWTASGTAAFYSNQPQHF.